One and the same sample provided the 19 T cell receptor beta chains below, sequenced in a study of CD8+ T cells in alopecia areata. Reverse transcription of extracted RNA yielded cDNA, which provided the sequencing template. The assay was immunoSEQ multiplex PCR, and TCRdb's table has in-frame clones only and misses some. The sample has 200,000 to 250,000 clones, 50% to 60% seen once. The specimen was CD4+ T cells sorted from blood, collected at week 0. These TCRs come from a human donor with alopecia areata.

This chain's CDR3 is CASSQVLGTYEQYF. In DNA, the CDR3 is TGCGCCAGCAGCCAAGTGTTAGGGACCTACGAGCAGTACTTC. This sequence joins TRBV4-1 and TRBJ2-7; D not certain. CDR3 length: 14 amino acids. Trimming left V 1 base short and J 2 bases short, with 9 bases between. Germline V gene lookup returns CDR1 MGHRA and CDR2 YSYEKL.

The chain uses TRBV4-1 and TRBJ2-1; D is unclear. CDR1 is MGHRA, CDR2 YSYEKL, per germline. The V gene lost 0 bases and the J gene lost 11 bases, with 8 bases spanning the gap. There are 12 residues in the CDR3. This chain's CDR3 is CASSQDVTKQFF. The CDR3 bases are TGCGCCAGCAGCCAAGATGTAACCAAGCAGTTCTTC.

The chain employs TRBV10-3 and TRBJ1-6; D uncertain. This CDR3 comprises 13 residues. V dropped 7 bases and J dropped 8 bases, with 12 bases sitting between them. CDR1 is ENHRY, CDR2 SYGVKD, per germline. The CDR3 region is CAINRVWDSPLHF. The CDR3, as DNA: TGTGCCATCAATCGGGTCTGGGATTCACCCCTCCACTTT.

The chain joins TRBV27 to TRBJ2-2; TRBD1 matches at 8 bases. The CDR3 runs 16 residues. Losses at the gene ends were 3 bases for V and 7 bases for J; bases not matched to a gene: 10. CDR1 and CDR2 (germline): MNHEY, SMNVEV (reference sequence). The CDR3 nucleotides read TGTGCCAGCAGTTTCTCGGACAGGGCCGGTGGCGGGGAGCTGTTTTTT. Translation gives CASSFSDRAGGGELFF.

This rearrangement joins TRBV30 to TRBJ1-3; perhaps TRBD1 as D (5 bases). This CDR3 region has 13 residues. V was pared by 6 bases and J by 3 bases, with 12 bases between. Germline V gives CDR1 GTSNPN, CDR2 SVGIG (reference sequence). Here the CDR3 reads CACGGSDGNTIYF. For the CDR3, the DNA is TGTGCCTGTGGGGGGTCAGATGGAAACACCATATATTTT.

This chain links TRBV10-3 with TRBJ2-7, with TRBD1 matching 7 bases. The V segment lost 3 bases and the J segment 0 bases; nucleotides outside the gene matches: 11. Germline V CDR1 and CDR2: ENHRY, SYGVKD. This CDR3 is 17 amino acids long. CDR3 amino acids: CAISDPGTGQNSYEQYF. The CDR3, as DNA: TGTGCCATCAGTGACCCAGGGACGGGACAGAACTCCTACGAGCAGTACTTC.

There are a few counts of this clone. The chain recombines TRBV9 with TRBJ2-3, with 10 nucleotides matching TRBD2. Germline CDR1 is SGDLS and CDR2 is YYNGEE. V trimming: 2 bases; J trimming: 2 bases; junction bases outside the gene matches: 2. CDR3 length equals 15 residues. The CDR3 DNA sequence: TGTGCCAGCAGCGTTCTAGCGGGGGCCACAGATACGCAGTATTTT. The encoded protein is CASSVLAGATDTQYF.

The rearrangement links TRBV30 to TRBJ2-1; possibly TRBD1 or TRBD2 for D (6 bases each). The V gene's germline CDR1 is GTSNPN and CDR2 SVGIG (reference sequence). The ends were cut back, 3 bases at V and 8 bases at J, with 17 bases in the middle. This CDR3 has 14 amino acids. The CDR3 region has the DNA TGTGCCTGGAGGGTTAGCGGACAGAGCGATGAGCAGTTCTTC. Its protein is CAWRVSGQSDEQFF.

The rearrangement joins TRBV4-1 to TRBJ1-6; D gene uncertain. The CDR3 is made up of 16 amino acids. Looked up from germline, CDR1 is MGHRA and CDR2 is YSYEKL. V lost 4 bases to trimming and J lost 10 bases, with 20 bases between them. CDR3 nucleotides: TGCGCCAGCAGCCCGACAAGTACGGTTGGGGTCTCACCCCTCCACTTT. Translation: CASSPTSTVGVSPLHF.

The rearrangement joins TRBV25-1 to TRBJ2-1; D is undetermined. Germline V gives CDR1 MGHDK, CDR2 SYGVNS. The V gene lost 4 bases and the J gene lost 0 bases, with 13 bases spanning the gap. This CDR3 region has 16 residues. CDR3 sequence reads: CASSATPTASYNEQFF. CDR3 nucleotides: TGTGCCAGCAGTGCCACCCCGACGGCCTCCTACAATGAGCAGTTCTTC.

This chain joins TRBV9 and TRBJ2-7; no definite D call. Germline loops: CDR1 SGDLS, CDR2 YYNGEE. The CDR3 extends over 15 amino acids. The V and J ends lost 0 bases and 5 bases respectively, with 15 bases between them. In DNA form, the CDR3 reads TGTGCCAGCAGCGTAGACGAAGGATCAGGCGACGAGCAGTACTTC. As protein: CASSVDEGSGDEQYF.

This clone was seen a handful of times. This sequence joins TRBV28 and TRBJ1-5; 10 bases align to TRBD1. Germline V gene lookup returns CDR1 MDHEN and CDR2 SYDVKM. The CDR3 runs 14 residues. V gave up 6 bases and J gave up 4 bases; unmatched junction bases: 3. CDR3 sequence: CASRWTGGNQPQHF. The CDR3 DNA sequence: TGTGCCAGCAGGTGGACAGGGGGAAATCAGCCCCAGCATTTT.

The chain is built from TRBV6-6 and TRBJ1-6; D perhaps matches TRBD1 (6 bases). Trimming shortened V by 6 bases and J by 8 bases, and 14 bases separated the two germline ends. The CDR3 covers 14 residues. Germline-derived CDR1 and CDR2 are MNHNY and SVGAGI (reference sequence). In DNA form, the CDR3 reads TGTGCCAGCAGGCGAACAGGGTCCCATTCACCCCTCCACTTT. This codes for CASRRTGSHSPLHF.

The J gene is TRBJ1-4, the V gene TRBV30; weak D call: TRBD1 (5 bases). V was cut by 3 bases and J by 5 bases, with 16 bases left in between. Germline CDR1 GTSNPN, CDR2 SVGIG (reference sequence). This CDR3 contains 15 residues. The CDR3 DNA is TGTGCCTGGAGATATCAGGGCAGGCCGAATGAAAAACTGTTTTTT. Translated, it gives CAWRYQGRPNEKLFF.

The chain recombines TRBV30 with TRBJ2-1; 13 positions agree with TRBD2. Germline assignment: CDR1 GTSNPN and CDR2 SVGIG (reference sequence). The CDR3 is made up of 15 amino acids. V lost 2 bases to trimming and J lost 4 bases; unmatched junction nucleotides: 2. The CDR3 spells CAWSRTSGGYNEQFF. The CDR3 DNA reads as TGTGCCTGGAGTCGGACTAGCGGGGGTTACAATGAGCAGTTCTTC.

CDR3 residues: CSVEQGKTGANVLTF. The CDR3 region has the DNA TGCAGCGTTGAGCAGGGGAAAACTGGGGCCAACGTCCTGACTTTC. The chain is built from TRBV29-1 and TRBJ2-6, with TRBD1 as a possible D gene (6 bases). This CDR3 is 15 amino acids long. Germline assignment: CDR1 SQVTM and CDR2 ANQGSEA. The V end was cut by 3 bases, the J end by 2 bases, with 11 bases between.

This clone was counted a few times. CDR3 sequence (DNA): TGCGCCAGCAGCTTGGGACAGGGACCCATTCAGTACTTC. It encodes CASSLGQGPIQYF. V usage is TRBV5-1 and J usage is TRBJ2-4, with TRBD1 matching over 7 bases. CDR1 and CDR2 from the germline V gene are SGHRS and YFSETQ. V trimming: 0 bases; J trimming: 9 bases; junction bases outside the gene matches: 3. This CDR3 region has 13 residues.

This chain uses TRBV29-1 with TRBJ2-1, with 7 bases that match TRBD1. V lost 7 bases to trimming and J lost 2 bases; unmatched junction nucleotides: 5. The germline V gene encodes CDR1 SQVTM and CDR2 ANQGSEA. There are 13 residues in the CDR3. DNA for the CDR3: TGCAGCGGACACAGGGGACCCTACAATGAGCAGTTCTTC. The encoded protein is CSGHRGPYNEQFF.

The V call is TRBV7-8, the J call TRBJ1-5, with 8 bases matching TRBD1. This CDR3 region has 16 residues. CDR1 is SGHVS and CDR2 is FQNEAQ in the germline V gene. J lost 6 bases, V lost 1 base, and 8 bases had no gene match. The CDR3 protein is CASSLEGSRGLQPQHF. The DNA of the CDR3 is TGTGCCAGCAGCTTAGAGGGAAGCAGGGGGCTTCAGCCCCAGCATTTT.